A single sample is the source of the 11 T cell receptor beta chains below, sequenced in a study of blood T cell repertoires in COVID-19. Here immunoSEQ multiplex PCR was the method, and the copy in TCRdb shows in-frame clones only, minus some. Altogether about 440,000 clones are present, about 92% being singletons, with the ten largest covering around 0.6%. Specimen: PBMCs or T cells enriched from blood (not recorded which). These receptors originate from a man younger than 35 who had recovered from COVID-19.

V gene TRBV2 combines with J gene TRBJ2-3; 10 bases align to TRBD1. The CDR3 has 14 amino acids. Per the germline V gene, CDR1 is SNHLY and CDR2 is FYNNEI. V lost 6 bases and J lost 5; bases outside the gene matches: 5. The CDR3 loop reads CASSRQGAGDTQYF. CDR3 nucleotide sequence: TGTGCCAGCAGCAGACAGGGGGCTGGAGATACGCAGTATTTT.

The rearrangement links TRBV28 to TRBJ2-1; D is possibly TRBD2 (6 bases). Per the germline V gene, CDR1 is MDHEN and CDR2 is SYDVKM. The V and J ends lost 2 bases and 10 bases respectively, with 18 bases between them. There are 15 residues in the CDR3. CDR3 bases: TGTGCCAGCAGTTTAGGGGGGATCAGAGCACGGGAGCAGTTCTTC. Translating it yields CASSLGGIRAREQFF.

V usage is TRBV7-9 and J usage is TRBJ1-4; TRBD1 might be the D (5 bases). There are 16 residues in the CDR3. Germline CDR1 and CDR2: SEHNR and FQNEAQ (reference sequence). Trimming left V 5 bases short and J 3 bases short, with 16 bases between. The CDR3 DNA is TGTGCCAGCAGCCTGGGAAGGGGCCGGTCTAATGAAAAACTGTTTTTT. This codes for CASSLGRGRSNEKLFF.

The rearrangement joins TRBV2 to TRBJ2-3, with 7 bases identical to TRBD2. CDR1 is SNHLY, CDR2 FYNNEI, per germline. The CDR3 is made up of 14 amino acids. V lost 8 bases to trimming and J lost 5 bases; unmatched junction nucleotides: 10. In DNA, the CDR3 is TGTGCCAGCGGGAGGCTAGCGGCCTTAGATACGCAGTATTTT. This sequence encodes CASGRLAALDTQYF.

V is TRBV5-8 and J is TRBJ1-1; 9 bases match TRBD1. V lost 3 bases, J lost 5 bases, and 2 bases stayed unmatched. The CDR3 extends over 13 amino acids. Germline CDR1 is SGHTS and CDR2 is YDEGEE. The CDR3 coding sequence is TGTGCCAGCAGCTGGACAGGGGAGACTGAAGCTTTCTTT. Its translation is CASSWTGETEAFF.

The chain is built from TRBV9 and TRBJ1-3; the match to TRBD1 covers 10 bases. The CDR3 has 15 residues. Germline V gene sequence: CDR1 SGDLS, CDR2 YYNGEE. Trimming removed 3 bases from V and 4 bases from J; junction bases left unmatched: 4. The DNA for the CDR3 is TGTGCCAGCAGCGAGACAGGGGGCAACGGAAACACCATATATTTT. As protein: CASSETGGNGNTIYF. Full variable domain (missing parts from reference TRBV9 and TRBJ1-3): DSGVTQTPKHLITATGQRVTLRCSPRSGDLSVYWYQQSLDQGLQFLIQYYNGEERAKGNILERFSAQQFPDLHSELNLSSLELGDSALYFCASSETGGNGNTIYFGEGSWLTVV.

This chain connects TRBV6-1 to TRBJ1-5; D not resolved. The CDR3 extends over 15 amino acids. V gave up 3 bases and J gave up 4 bases, with 13 bases separating them. CDR1 and CDR2 from the germline V gene are MNHNS and SASEGT. CDR3 bases: TGTGCCAGCAGTGACCAAGGAGGGAGGAATCAGCCCCAGCATTTT. The encoded protein is CASSDQGGRNQPQHF.

The genes are TRBV15 and TRBJ1-2, with TRBD1 as a possible D gene (6 bases). The germline CDR1 and CDR2 sequences are LNHNV and YYDKDF (reference sequence). This CDR3 comprises 16 residues. V was trimmed by 1 base and J by 4 bases, leaving 16 bases between them. Written as DNA, the CDR3 is TGTGCCACCAGCAGAGGTACACAGGGTTCGAGCTATGGCTACACCTTC. Its translation is CATSRGTQGSSYGYTF.

This clone occurred once. The V gene is TRBV29-1, the J gene TRBJ1-2; 7 nucleotides agree with TRBD1. Germline lookup yields CDR1 SQVTM and CDR2 ANQGSEA. J lost 3 bases, V lost 6 bases, and 10 bases had no gene match. CDR3 length equals 14 residues. CDR3 region: CSVQGESPYYGYTF. As DNA, the CDR3 is TGCAGCGTGCAGGGGGAGTCCCCATACTATGGCTACACCTTC.

The chain recombines TRBV5-1 with TRBJ2-1, with 9 bases aligning to TRBD2. V gave up 0 bases and J gave up 4 bases; unmatched junction bases: 5. Germline V gene data show CDR1 as SGHRS and CDR2 as YFSETQ. The CDR3 totals 16 residues. CDR3 amino acids: CASSLDRLAEYNEQFF. The CDR3 DNA reads as TGCGCCAGCAGCTTGGATAGACTAGCGGAATACAATGAGCAGTTCTTC.

This clone was seen a single time. V gene TRBV5-6 combines with J gene TRBJ1-2; D possibly corresponds to TRBD1 (6 bases). The ends were cut back, 5 bases at V and 2 bases at J, with 10 bases in the middle. CDR3 length: 13 amino acids. Germline V CDR1 and CDR2: SGHDT, YYEEEE. The CDR3 region has the DNA TGTGCCAGCAGACGCCAGGGGAACTATGGCTACACCTTC. Protein product: CASRRQGNYGYTF.